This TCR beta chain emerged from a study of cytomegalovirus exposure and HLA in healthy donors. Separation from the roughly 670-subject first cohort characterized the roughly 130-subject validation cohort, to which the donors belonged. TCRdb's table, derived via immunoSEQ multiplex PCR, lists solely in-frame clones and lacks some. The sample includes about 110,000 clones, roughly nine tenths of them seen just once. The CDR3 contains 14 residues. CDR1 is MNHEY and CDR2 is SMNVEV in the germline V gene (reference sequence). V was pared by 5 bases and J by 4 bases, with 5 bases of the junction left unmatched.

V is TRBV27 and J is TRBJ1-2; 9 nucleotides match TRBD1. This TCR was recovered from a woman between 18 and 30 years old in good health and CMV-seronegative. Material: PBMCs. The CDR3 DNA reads TGTGCCAGCAGTACGACAGGGGGAGGCTATGGCTACACCTTC. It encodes CASSTTGGGYGYTF.